This TCR beta chain was captured by sequencing in a study of cytomegalovirus exposure and HLA in healthy donors. This clone was counted a few times. V shed 7 bases, J shed 5 bases, and the junction held 10 bases outside the gene matches. The CDR3 spans 14 residues. CDR1 is MNHNY, CDR2 SVGAGI, per germline (reference sequence). The primer mix had 60 Vbeta and 13 Jbeta primers. Method: immunoSEQ multiplex PCR; TCRdb's copy keeps in-frame clones and lacks some. The table has about 100,000 clones, roughly three quarters seen once. The receptor's source is a man aged 35 to 55 in good health and CMV-seronegative. Sequencing was carried out using PBMCs. V gene TRBV6-6 combines with J gene TRBJ1-1, with TRBD1 matching over 7 bases. DNA of the CDR3: TGTGCCAGCATTTTACAGCAGGGGGGTACTGAAGCTTTCTTT. Translated, it gives CASILQQGGTEAFF.